One sample yielded the 27 T cell receptor beta chains listed below, sequenced in a study of cytomegalovirus exposure and HLA in healthy donors. Primers: 60 Vbeta forward and 13 Jbeta reverse. Sequencing was performed with immunoSEQ multiplex PCR; in TCRdb, only in-frame clones are kept and a portion is missing. The table counts some 140,000 clones; 1.5% to 1.7% lies in the top ten. Source material: PBMCs. These TCRs come from a woman in her forties in good health and CMV-seronegative.

The CDR3 spells CASSFQAGGQSRPDTQYF. The CDR3 nucleotides read TGTGCCAGCAGCTTTCAAGCGGGGGGGCAAAGCCGCCCAGATACGCAGTATTTT. V usage is TRBV5-8 and J usage is TRBJ2-3; TRBD2 matches 10 bases. V lost 2 bases to trimming and J lost 4 bases; unmatched junction nucleotides: 13. This CDR3 spans 18 amino acids. Germline V gene lookup returns CDR1 SGHTS and CDR2 YDEGEE.

The chain has TRBV7-9 and TRBJ1-5; D is unclear. Trimming took 5 bases from V and 3 from J, leaving 17 bases between them. Germline values: CDR1 SEHNR, CDR2 FQNEAQ (reference sequence). The CDR3 has 16 amino acids. The DNA of the CDR3 is TGTGCCAGCAGCCGGGGAGGTGGCGCGGACAATCAGCCCCAGCATTTT. Encoded protein: CASSRGGGADNQPQHF. Based on the CDR3 plus reference TRBV7-9 and TRBJ1-5, the full variable domain is DTGVSQNPRHKITKRGQNVTFRCDPISEHNRLYWYRQTLGQGPEFLTYFQNEAQLEKSRLLSDRFSAERPKGSFSTLEIQRTEQGDSAMYLCASSRGGGADNQPQHFGDGTRLSIL.

This sequence joins TRBV29-1 and TRBJ2-1; TRBD1 matches 7 bases. Losses at the gene ends were 6 bases for V and 7 bases for J; bases not matched to a gene: 12. Looked up from germline, CDR1 is SQVTM and CDR2 is ANQGSEA. The CDR3 loop spans 14 amino acids. In DNA, the CDR3 is TGCAGCGTCGAGACAGGGTTAAGAGGAAATGAGCAGTTCTTC. Translation: CSVETGLRGNEQFF.

The chain uses TRBV7-8 and TRBJ2-7, with D possibly matching TRBD1 (5 bases). Per germline, CDR1 SGHVS and CDR2 FQNEAQ. Deletions cut 4 bases from V and 0 bases from J, with 13 bases between. The CDR3 covers 15 residues. The CDR3 sequence is CASSSRGRGSYEQYF. The DNA of the CDR3 is TGTGCCAGCAGCTCAAGGGGTAGGGGCTCCTACGAGCAGTACTTC.

The chain joins TRBV7-2 to TRBJ1-6, with 7 nucleotides matching TRBD1. The junction had 7 bases not matched to a gene; V was cut back by 5 bases and J by 0 bases. Germline loops: CDR1 SGHTA, CDR2 FQGNSA. This CDR3 is 17 amino acids long. This CDR3 reads CASSRRQGFSYNSPLHF. The DNA for the CDR3 is TGTGCCAGCAGCCGACGACAGGGATTCTCCTATAATTCACCCCTCCACTTT.

In nucleotides, the CDR3 is TGTGCCAGCAGCCTTAGCGGGGGGGCCTCCTACAATGAGCAGTTCTTC. It encodes CASSLSGGASYNEQFF. This chain uses TRBV7-2 with TRBJ2-1; 11 nucleotides match TRBD2. This CDR3 has 16 residues. J was trimmed by 0 bases and V by 5 bases; bases with no gene match: 3. The germline CDR1 and CDR2 sequences are SGHTA and FQGNSA. Full variable domain (outside the CDR3, taken from reference TRBV7-2 and TRBJ2-1): GAGVSQSPSNKVTEKGKDVELRCDPISGHTALYWYRQSLGQGLEFLIYFQGNSAPDKSGLPSDRFSAERTGGSVSTLTIQRTQQEDSAVYLCASSLSGGASYNEQFFGPGTRLTVL.

This sequence joins TRBV19 and TRBJ1-1, with D tentatively TRBD1 (6 bases). V was trimmed by 2 bases and J by 3 bases, leaving 13 bases between them. The CDR3 extends over 15 amino acids. CDR1 and CDR2 from the germline V gene are LNHDA and SQIVND (reference sequence). Here the CDR3 DNA reads TGTGCCAGTAGTATACCCCACTACAGGGACACTGAAGCTTTCTTT. Residues: CASSIPHYRDTEAFF.

This sequence joins TRBV7-2 and TRBJ2-1; tentatively, D is TRBD2 (5 bases). CDR3 size: 15 residues. The germline V gene has CDR1 SGHTA and CDR2 FQGNSA. V was pared by 5 bases and J by 8 bases, with 19 bases between. This chain's CDR3 is CASSRRWPGIDEQFF. The DNA for the CDR3 is TGTGCCAGCAGCAGGCGGTGGCCGGGGATCGATGAGCAGTTCTTC.

This sequence joins TRBV28 and TRBJ1-6; D ambiguous. Germline CDR1 MDHEN, CDR2 SYDVKM. The CDR3 consists of 13 residues. The CDR3 is CVAGKLLGSPLHF. Written as DNA, the CDR3 is TGTGTCGCAGGCAAGTTGTTAGGTTCACCCCTCCACTTT.

The chain has TRBV9 and TRBJ2-2; 12 bases line up with TRBD2. The CDR3 is 16 amino acids. V shed 3 bases and J 4 bases; nucleotides not matched to a gene: 4. Germline loops: CDR1 SGDLS, CDR2 YYNGEE. The CDR3 spells CASSGLAGAPTGELFF. CDR3 sequence (DNA): TGTGCCAGCAGCGGACTAGCGGGGGCCCCCACCGGGGAGCTGTTTTTT.

The chain joins TRBV6-5 to TRBJ1-5, with 7 bases fitting TRBD1. The V segment lost 6 bases and the J segment 7 bases; nucleotides outside the gene matches: 12. Germline CDR1 reads MNHEY; CDR2 reads SVGAGI. The CDR3 is 15 residues long. CDR3 nucleotide sequence: TGTGCCAGCAGCCGACAGGGAGTAGTGGGGCAGCCCCAGCATTTT. Amino acid sequence: CASSRQGVVGQPQHF.

V is TRBV5-5 and J is TRBJ1-6; TRBD1 aligns across 9 bases. V shed 4 bases and J 8 bases; nucleotides not matched to a gene: 10. CDR3 length: 16 amino acids. Germline assignment: CDR1 SGHKS and CDR2 YYEKEE (reference sequence). The CDR3 reads CASSPGQGTAYSPLHF. The CDR3 coding sequence is TGTGCCAGCAGCCCTGGACAGGGGACCGCATATTCACCCCTCCACTTT.

This chain connects TRBV7-2 to TRBJ2-2, with 8 bases identical to TRBD1. With 6 bases clipped from V and 7 bases from J, the junction kept 7 bases outside the gene matches. Germline V lookup: CDR1 SGHTA, CDR2 FQGNSA. This CDR3 has 14 residues. The DNA of the CDR3 is TGTGCCAGCAGTTCGGACAGGGTGGGCGGGGAGCTGTTTTTT. Its protein product is CASSSDRVGGELFF.

The chain combines TRBV19 with TRBJ1-2; D uncertain. Germline assignment: CDR1 LNHDA and CDR2 SQIVND (reference sequence). Trimming removed 4 bases from V and 6 bases from J, with 12 bases in between. The CDR3 contains 13 residues. CDR3 coding DNA: TGTGCCAGTAGTACACTTTTCACGGATGGCTACACCTTC. It translates to CASSTLFTDGYTF.

The gene calls are TRBV7-3 and TRBJ2-2; 7 nucleotides align to TRBD2. Germline CDR1 is SGHTA and CDR2 is FQGTGA. The CDR3 totals 15 residues. V shed 4 bases and J 5 bases; nucleotides not matched to a gene: 7. The CDR3 DNA is TGTGCCAGCAGCTCAGGGAGCGGGACTACCGGGGAGCTGTTTTTT. It is translated as CASSSGSGTTGELFF.

The chain joins TRBV7-3 to TRBJ1-6, with 11 bases fitting TRBD1. With V trimmed by 5 bases and J by 11 bases, 2 bases remained unmatched. Germline V gene lookup returns CDR1 SGHTA and CDR2 FQGTGA. CDR3 length: 13 amino acids. The CDR3 loop reads CASSPDRGPPLHF. CDR3 in DNA: TGTGCCAGCAGCCCGGACAGGGGGCCACCCCTCCACTTT.

This chain joins TRBV7-2 and TRBJ2-3; TRBD2 aligns across 7 bases. Trimming cost V 0 bases and J 2 bases; bases outside gene matches: 5. The CDR3 is 16 residues long. CDR1 and CDR2 (germline): SGHTA, FQGNSA. In DNA form, the CDR3 reads TGTGCCAGCAGCTTAGCGCGGGAGCTGCCCACAGATACGCAGTATTTT. This sequence encodes CASSLARELPTDTQYF.

The CDR3 here is CASSRGQRNYGYTF. CDR3 bases: TGTGCCAGCAGCCGCGGACAGCGTAACTATGGCTACACCTTC. This chain links TRBV28 with TRBJ1-2; TRBD1 might be the D (6 bases). V was clipped by 6 bases and J by 1 base, with 12 bases between them. Germline V lookup: CDR1 MDHEN, CDR2 SYDVKM. The CDR3 covers 14 residues.

This chain joins TRBV9 and TRBJ2-7, with TRBD1 matching 8 bases. V lost 0 bases and J lost 5; bases outside the gene matches: 7. CDR3 length equals 15 residues. Germline CDR1 and CDR2: SGDLS and YYNGEE. CDR3 DNA: TGTGCCAGCAGCGTAGGGGTCGGCAGGGGGCACGAGCAGTACTTC. Protein product: CASSVGVGRGHEQYF.

The V gene is TRBV10-3, the J gene TRBJ1-4; no clear D. Trimming left V 6 bases short and J 5 bases short, with 16 bases between. Germline V gene sequence: CDR1 ENHRY, CDR2 SYGVKD. This CDR3 contains 15 residues. CDR3 nucleotides: TGTGCCATCAGCCCAGACCCATCGGAGAATGAAAAACTGTTTTTT. This codes for CAISPDPSENEKLFF.

V is TRBV6-1 and J is TRBJ1-3, with 8 bases fitting TRBD1. V gave up 7 bases and J gave up 0 bases; unmatched junction bases: 8. Germline V gives CDR1 MNHNS, CDR2 SASEGT. The CDR3 spans 16 residues. The CDR3 reads CASIDDRGASGNTIYF. The CDR3 DNA follows: TGTGCCAGCATTGATGACAGGGGAGCCTCTGGAAACACCATATATTTT.

V and J are TRBV5-1 and TRBJ1-1; a possible D gene is TRBD1 (5 bases). Looked up from germline, CDR1 is SGHRS and CDR2 is YFSETQ. This CDR3 has 12 amino acids. V dropped 4 bases and J dropped 7 bases, with 11 bases sitting between them. The CDR3: CASSPQGIEAFF. CDR3 DNA: TGCGCCAGCAGCCCTCAGGGAATTGAAGCTTTCTTT.

The V and J genes are TRBV2 and TRBJ2-5; maybe TRBD2 (6 bases). Trimming took off 5 bases at V and 5 bases at J, with 12 bases between the two ends. The V gene's germline CDR1 is SNHLY and CDR2 FYNNEI. The CDR3 loop spans 13 amino acids. CDR3: CASSPGVGETQYF. The CDR3 nucleotides read TGTGCCAGCAGTCCGGGGGTAGGGGAGACCCAGTACTTC.

The chain employs TRBV27 and TRBJ1-4; D is uncertain. Germline values: CDR1 MNHEY, CDR2 SMNVEV (reference sequence). V lost 11 bases and J lost 0, with 13 bases in between. The CDR3 is made up of 14 amino acids. DNA of the CDR3: TGTGCCTCGGGGATACCTTCAACTAATGAAAAACTGTTTTTT. Protein product: CASGIPSTNEKLFF. The full variable domain, with the rest looked up from reference TRBV27 and TRBJ1-4, is EAQVTQNPRYLITVTGKKLTVTCSQNMNHEYMSWYRQDPGLGLRQIYYSMNVEVTDKGDVPEGYKVSRKEKRNFPLILESPSPNQTSLYFCASGIPSTNEKLFFGSGTQLSVL.

The chain carries TRBV5-1 and TRBJ1-1; D is ambiguous. Trimming took 0 bases from V and 1 from J, leaving 7 bases between them. The germline V gene encodes CDR1 SGHRS and CDR2 YFSETQ. This CDR3 is 14 amino acids long. The CDR3: CASSLEPRNTEAFF. In nucleotides, the CDR3 is TGCGCCAGCAGCTTGGAACCGAGGAACACTGAAGCTTTCTTT.

In DNA form, the CDR3 reads TGTGCCAGCAGTCCTGTCCAACTCAGGGAGACCCAGTACTTC. Amino acid sequence: CASSPVQLRETQYF. V gene TRBV2 combines with J gene TRBJ2-5, with D unresolved. The CDR3 totals 14 residues. Trimming stripped 5 bases from V and 5 bases from J, with 15 bases between. Germline lookup yields CDR1 SNHLY and CDR2 FYNNEI.

The chain is built from TRBV11-1 and TRBJ1-1; D remains ambiguous. Trimming left V 5 bases short and J 0 bases short, with 7 bases between. CDR1 and CDR2 from the germline V gene are SGHAT and FQDESV (reference sequence). The CDR3 has 13 residues. The CDR3 region is CASSPRLNTEAFF. In DNA, the CDR3 is TGTGCCAGCAGCCCACGGTTGAACACTGAAGCTTTCTTT. Combining the CDR3 with reference TRBV11-1 and TRBJ1-1 gives the whole variable domain EAEVAQSPRYKITEKSQAVAFWCDPISGHATLYWYRQILGQGPELLVQFQDESVVDDSQLPKDRFSAERLKGVDSTLKIQPAELGDSAMYLCASSPRLNTEAFFGQGTRLTVV.